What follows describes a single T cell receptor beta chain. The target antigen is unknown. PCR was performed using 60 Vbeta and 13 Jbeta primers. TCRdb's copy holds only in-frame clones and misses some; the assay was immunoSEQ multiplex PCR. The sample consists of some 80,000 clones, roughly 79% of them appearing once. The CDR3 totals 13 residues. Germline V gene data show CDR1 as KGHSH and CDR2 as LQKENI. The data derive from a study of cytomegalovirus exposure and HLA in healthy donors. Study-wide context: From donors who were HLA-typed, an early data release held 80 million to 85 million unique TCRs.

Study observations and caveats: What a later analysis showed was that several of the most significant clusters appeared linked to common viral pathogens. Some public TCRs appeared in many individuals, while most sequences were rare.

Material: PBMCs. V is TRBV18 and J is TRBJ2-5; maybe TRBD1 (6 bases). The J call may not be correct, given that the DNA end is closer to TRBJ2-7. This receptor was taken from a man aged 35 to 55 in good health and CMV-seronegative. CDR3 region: CASSLNRDTEQYF. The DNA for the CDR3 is TGTGCCAGCTCCCTCAATCGGGACACCGAGCAGTACTTC.